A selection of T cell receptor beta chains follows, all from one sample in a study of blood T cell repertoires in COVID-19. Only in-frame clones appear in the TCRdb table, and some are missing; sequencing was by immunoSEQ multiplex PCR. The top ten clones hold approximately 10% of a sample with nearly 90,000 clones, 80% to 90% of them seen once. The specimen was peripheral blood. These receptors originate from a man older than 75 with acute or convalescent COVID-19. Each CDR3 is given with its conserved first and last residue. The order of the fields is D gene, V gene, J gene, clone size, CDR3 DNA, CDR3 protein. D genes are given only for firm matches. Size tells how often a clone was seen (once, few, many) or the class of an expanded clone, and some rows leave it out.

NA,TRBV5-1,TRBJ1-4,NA,TGCGCCAGCAGCTTGGCAGGGGTTGATGAAAAACTGTTTTTT,CASSLAGVDEKLFF
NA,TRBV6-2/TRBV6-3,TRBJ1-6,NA,TGTGCCAGCAGTTACCCGGGACTTTCCAGCTCCTATAATTCACCCCTCCACTTT,CASSYPGLSSSYNSPLHF
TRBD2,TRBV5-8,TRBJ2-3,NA,TGTGCCAGCAGCTTCTCAGGGCGGGGGGGGCCAAATACGCAGTATTTT,CASSFSGRGGPNTQYF
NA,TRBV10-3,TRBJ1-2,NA,TGTGCCATCAGCGAACGACAGGAAACTAACTATGGCTACACCTTC,CAISERQETNYGYTF
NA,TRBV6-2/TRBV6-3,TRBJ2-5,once,TGTGCCAGCAGTTCCTACTCCCAGGGAAGGGAGACCCAGTACTTC,CASSSYSQGRETQYF
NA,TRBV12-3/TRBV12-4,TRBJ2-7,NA,TGTGCCAGCAGCCCTTCCTACGAGCAGTACTTC,CASSPSYEQYF
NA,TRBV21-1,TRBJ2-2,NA,TGTGCCAGCAGCAAAAGGTCTAGCGGGGGGTCGGAGACCGGGGAGCTGTTTTTT,CASSKRSSGGSETGELFF
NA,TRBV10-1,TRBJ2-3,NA,TGCGCCGTACCTAGCGCAGATACGCAGTATTTT,CAVPSADTQYF
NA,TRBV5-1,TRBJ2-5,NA,TGCGCCAGCAGCTTCGGGAACAGAGATCAAGAGACCCAGTACTTC,CASSFGNRDQETQYF
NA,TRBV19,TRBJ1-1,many,TGTGCCAGTAGCCACAGGGAGATAAACACTGAAGCTTTCTTT,CASSHREINTEAFF
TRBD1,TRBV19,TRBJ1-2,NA,TGTGCCAGTTCCCCGGACAGGGGCTACACCTTC,CASSPDRGYTF
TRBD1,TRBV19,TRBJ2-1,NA,TGTGCCGGCTCGCGGACAGGGAGCGATGAGCAGTTCTTC,CAGSRTGSDEQFF
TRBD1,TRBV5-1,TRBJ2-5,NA,TGCGCCAGCAGCGCCAGGGGGAAAGGGGAGACCCAGTACTTC,CASSARGKGETQYF
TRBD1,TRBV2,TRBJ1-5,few,TGTGCCAGCAGGCCGATGACAGGGGTCGAAAATCAGCCCCAGCATTTT,CASRPMTGVENQPQHF
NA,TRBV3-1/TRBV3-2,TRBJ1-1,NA,TGTGCCAGCAGCCAAGTTGATGGGAGCACTGAAGCTTTCTTT,CASSQVDGSTEAFF
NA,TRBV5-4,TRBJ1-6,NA,TGTGCCAGCAGCTTGGAAGGCGGAGGAAATTCACCCCTCCACTTT,CASSLEGGGNSPLHF
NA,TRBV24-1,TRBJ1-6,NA,TGTGCCACCAGTTACGAACAGCGGTCCAATTCACCCCTCCACTTT,CATSYEQRSNSPLHF
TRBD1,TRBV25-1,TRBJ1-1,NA,TGTGCCAGCAGTGTGGGGGGACAGGGAGGAGCTTTCTTT,CASSVGGQGGAFF
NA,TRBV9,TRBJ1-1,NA,TGTGCCAGCAGCGTAGGCAGGGTAGGCACTGAAGCTTTCTTT,CASSVGRVGTEAFF
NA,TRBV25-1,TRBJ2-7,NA,TGTGCCAGCAGTGATCTGGGGACAAATTACTACGAGCAGTACTTC,CASSDLGTNYYEQYF
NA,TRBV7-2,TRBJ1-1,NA,TGTGCCAGCAGCTTAGTCCCAGGGGTGGTAGCTGAAGCTTTCTTT,CASSLVPGVVAEAFF
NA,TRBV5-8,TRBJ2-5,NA,TGTGCCAGCAGCCGGCGGGAGACCCAGTACTTC,CASSRRETQYF
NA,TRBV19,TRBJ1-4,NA,TGTGCCAGCCAATCCCCAGGGACTAATGAAAAACTGTTTTTT,CASQSPGTNEKLFF
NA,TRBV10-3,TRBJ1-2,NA,TGTGCCATCAGTGATGGGGGCTTGGGCTATGGCTACACCTTC,CAISDGGLGYGYTF
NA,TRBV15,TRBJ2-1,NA,TGTGCCACCAGCAGAGATTACAGGGCCGACAATGAGCAGTTCTTC,CATSRDYRADNEQFF
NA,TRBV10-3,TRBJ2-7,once,TGTGCCATCTCCCGAGGGTCGGGAATCCCCTACGAGCAGTACTTC,CAISRGSGIPYEQYF
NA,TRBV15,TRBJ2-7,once,TGTGCCACCAGCAGAGGACAGACCTACGAGCAGTACTTC,CATSRGQTYEQYF
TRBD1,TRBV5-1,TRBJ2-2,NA,TGCGCCAGCAGCCCCGACAGGGCCCTGGATGGCGGGGAGCTGTTTTTT,CASSPDRALDGGELFF
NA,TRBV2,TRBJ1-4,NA,TGTGCCAGCACCTTAACAGGGCTAACTAATGAAAAACTGTTTTTT,CASTLTGLTNEKLFF
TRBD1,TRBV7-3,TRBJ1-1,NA,TGTGCCAACCGCACAGGGGCCCCATCAGGGACTGAAGCTTTCTTT,CANRTGAPSGTEAFF
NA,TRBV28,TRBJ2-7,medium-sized,TGTGCCAGCAGTCCCCCCGGGTACGAGCAGTACTTC,CASSPPGYEQYF
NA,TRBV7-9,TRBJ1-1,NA,TGTGCCAGCAGCTCTGGACAGTACACTGAAGCTTTCTTT,CASSSGQYTEAFF
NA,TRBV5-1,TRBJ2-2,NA,TGCGCCAGCAGCTCCCTGGCGGGGTCCACCGGGGAGCTGTTTTTT,CASSSLAGSTGELFF
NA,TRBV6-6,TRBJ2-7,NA,TGTGCCAGCAGCCGACAGGCCCCCTACGAGCAGTACTTC,CASSRQAPYEQYF
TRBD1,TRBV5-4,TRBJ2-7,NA,TGTGCCAGCAGCCCGGGGTTGACAGGGGGCACCCTGAGCTCCTACGAGCAGTACTTC,CASSPGLTGGTLSSYEQYF
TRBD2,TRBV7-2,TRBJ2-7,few,TGTGCCAGCAGCCTGGGACTAGCGGCTGCTGGGGAGCAGTACTTC,CASSLGLAAAGEQYF
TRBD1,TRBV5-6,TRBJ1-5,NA,TGTGCCAGCAGCTCAGGGGGCGGCAATCAGCCCCAGCATTTT,CASSSGGGNQPQHF
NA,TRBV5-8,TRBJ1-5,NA,TGTGCCAGCAGCTTCCCTCCCCAGCCCCAGCATTTT,CASSFPPQPQHF
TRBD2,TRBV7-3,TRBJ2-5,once,TGTGCCAGCAGCTCAAACGGGGGGGATCAAGAGACCCAGTACTTC,CASSSNGGDQETQYF
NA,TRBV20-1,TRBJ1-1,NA,TGCAGTGCTAACAGCTACACTGAAGCTTTCTTT,CSANSYTEAFF
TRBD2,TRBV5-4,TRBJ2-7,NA,TGTGCCAGCAGCTTGTCCCTAGCGGGGGCCGCCTACGAGCAGTACTTC,CASSLSLAGAAYEQYF
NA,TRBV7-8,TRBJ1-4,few,TGTGCCAGCAGCTTCGGACAGCTACTCACTAATGAAAAACTGTTTTTT,CASSFGQLLTNEKLFF
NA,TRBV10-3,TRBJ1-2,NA,TGTGCCATCAGTGACGGCGGGGAGGGGGATAAGGGCTACACCTTC,CAISDGGEGDKGYTF
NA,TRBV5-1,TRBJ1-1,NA,TGCGCCAGCAGCCCCGGAGGAGGGGTCGACGGGTACACTGAAGCTTTCTTT,CASSPGGGVDGYTEAFF
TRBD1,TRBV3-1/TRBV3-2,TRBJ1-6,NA,TGTGCCAGCAGCCCGTCACGAGACCGGGACAGGGCTTCACCCCTCCACTTT,CASSPSRDRDRASPLHF
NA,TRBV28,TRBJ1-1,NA,TGTGCCAGTAAACAGGGTAACACTGAAGCTTTCTTT,CASKQGNTEAFF
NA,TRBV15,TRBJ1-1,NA,TGTGCCACCAGCATCCTGAACGGGGGTACTGAAGCTTTCTTT,CATSILNGGTEAFF
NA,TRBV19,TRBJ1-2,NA,TGTGCCAGTAGTGAACAGGTTCAGAGCTATGGCTACACCTTC,CASSEQVQSYGYTF
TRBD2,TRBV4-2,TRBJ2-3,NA,TGTGCCAGCAGCCAAGAGCCCATGGCGGGGGGCACAGATACGCAGTATTTT,CASSQEPMAGGTDTQYF
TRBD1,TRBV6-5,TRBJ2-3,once,TGTGCCAGCAGCCAAAGACAGGGCCTTACAGATACGCAGTATTTT,CASSQRQGLTDTQYF